What follows is one T cell receptor (beta chain) and its context. This entry belongs to a study of shared clonotypes between healthy human individuals. Every donor was a Caucasian adult from Nashville, Tennessee. At deep level, the assay was performed. Each subset's genomic DNA was split evenly across several immunoSEQ plates. The authors sequenced unsorted PBMC DNA on ten immunoSEQ deep assay plates. This table comes from immunoSEQ multiplex PCR, and its TCRdb copy is limited to in-frame clones, with some not included. The sample carries about 490,000 clones, 76% recorded once. The CDR3 consists of 14 residues. Trimming removed 8 bases at V and 7 bases at J, with 17 bases between. The germline CDR1 and CDR2 sequences are MDHEN and SYDVKM.

The sequence derives from a woman aged 40-49 years in good health. Some clones in this sample may be carry-over from other donors' samples. The source material was PBMCs. The chain links TRBV28 to TRBJ2-2, with D maybe TRBD1 (6 bases). The CDR3 loop is CASGEQGRGGELFF. In DNA, the CDR3 is TGTGCCAGCGGCGAACAGGGTAGAGGCGGGGAGCTGTTTTTT. Using reference TRBV28 and TRBJ2-2 for the parts outside the CDR3, the full variable domain is DVKVTQSSRYLVKRTGEKVFLECVQDMDHENMFWYRQDPGLGLRLIYFSYDVKMKEKGDIPEGYSVSREKKERFSLILESASTNQTSMYLCASGEQGRGGELFFGEGSRLTVL.